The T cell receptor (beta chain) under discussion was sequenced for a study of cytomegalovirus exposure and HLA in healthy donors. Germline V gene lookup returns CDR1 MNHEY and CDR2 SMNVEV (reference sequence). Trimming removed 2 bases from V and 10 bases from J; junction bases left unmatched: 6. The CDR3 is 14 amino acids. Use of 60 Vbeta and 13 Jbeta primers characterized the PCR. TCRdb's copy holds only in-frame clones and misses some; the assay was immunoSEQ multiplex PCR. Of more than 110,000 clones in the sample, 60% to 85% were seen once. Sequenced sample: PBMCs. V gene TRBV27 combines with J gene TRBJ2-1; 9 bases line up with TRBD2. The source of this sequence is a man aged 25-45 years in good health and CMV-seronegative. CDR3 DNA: TGTGCCAGCAGTTTACGGACTAGCGATCCCGAGCAGTTCTTC. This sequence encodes CASSLRTSDPEQFF.